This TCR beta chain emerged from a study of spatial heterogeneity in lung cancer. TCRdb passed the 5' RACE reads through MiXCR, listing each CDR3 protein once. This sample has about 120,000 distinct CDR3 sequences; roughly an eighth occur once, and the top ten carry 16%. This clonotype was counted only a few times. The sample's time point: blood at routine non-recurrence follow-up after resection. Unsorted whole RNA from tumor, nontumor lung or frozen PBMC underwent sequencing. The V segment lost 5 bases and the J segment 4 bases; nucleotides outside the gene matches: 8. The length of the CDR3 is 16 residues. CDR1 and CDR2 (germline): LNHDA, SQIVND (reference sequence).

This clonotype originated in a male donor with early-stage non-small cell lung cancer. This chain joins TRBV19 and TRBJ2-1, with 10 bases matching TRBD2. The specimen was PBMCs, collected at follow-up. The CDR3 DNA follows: TGTGCCAGTAGTGCGAGCTTAGCGGGGGGTTACAATGAGCAGTTCTTC. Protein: CASSASLAGGYNEQFF. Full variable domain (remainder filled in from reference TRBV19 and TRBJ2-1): DGGITQSPKYLFRKEGQNVTLSCEQNLNHDAMYWYRQDPGQGLRLIYYSQIVNDFQKGDIAEGYSVSREKKESFPLTVTSAQKNPTAFYLCASSASLAGGYNEQFFGPGTRLTVL.